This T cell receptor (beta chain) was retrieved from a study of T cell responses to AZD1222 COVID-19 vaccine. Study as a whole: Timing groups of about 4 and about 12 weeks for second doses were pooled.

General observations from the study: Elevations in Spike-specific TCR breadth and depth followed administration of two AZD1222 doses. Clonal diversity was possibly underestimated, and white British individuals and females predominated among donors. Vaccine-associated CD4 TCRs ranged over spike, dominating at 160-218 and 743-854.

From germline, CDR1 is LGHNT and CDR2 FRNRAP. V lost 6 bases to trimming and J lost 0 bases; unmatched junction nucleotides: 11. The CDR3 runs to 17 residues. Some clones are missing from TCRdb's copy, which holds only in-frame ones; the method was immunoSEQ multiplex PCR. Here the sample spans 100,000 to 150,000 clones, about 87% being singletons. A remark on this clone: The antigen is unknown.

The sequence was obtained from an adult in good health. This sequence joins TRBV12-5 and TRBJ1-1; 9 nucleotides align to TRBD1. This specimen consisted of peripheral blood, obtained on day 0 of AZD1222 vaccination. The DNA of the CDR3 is TGTGCTAGTGGGGACGACAGGGGGTCTCCGTTGAACACTGAAGCTTTCTTT. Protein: CASGDDRGSPLNTEAFF.